One sample yielded the 9 T cell receptor beta chains listed below, sequenced in a study of blood T cell repertoires in COVID-19. Repertoires were generated with immunoSEQ multiplex PCR, while TCRdb's copy carries only in-frame clones and drops some. The sample has 250,000 to 300,000 clones, over 70% seen once. Sequenced: peripheral blood. The receptors stem from a woman between 40 and 55 years old who had recovered from COVID-19.

This chain connects TRBV14 to TRBJ2-1; 8 bases align to TRBD2. Trimming cost V 0 bases and J 8 bases; bases outside gene matches: 6. Germline V gives CDR1 SGHDN, CDR2 FVKESK. The CDR3 consists of 15 residues. The CDR3, as DNA: TGTGCCAGCAGCCAAGAAACGGGGGGGCCCGATGAGCAGTTCTTC. Its protein is CASSQETGGPDEQFF.

J is TRBJ1-3 and V is TRBV11-3, with TRBD1 identical over 8 bases. With 5 bases clipped from V and 7 bases from J, the junction kept 4 bases outside the gene matches. Germline V CDR1 and CDR2: SGHNT, YENEEA. CDR3 length: 13 residues. Written as DNA, the CDR3 is TGTGCCAGCAGCCACCGGACAGGGAACACCATATATTTT. Translated: CASSHRTGNTIYF.

This chain uses TRBV5-1 with TRBJ1-2; D possibly corresponds to TRBD1 (5 bases). CDR1 is SGHRS, CDR2 YFSETQ, per germline. The V and J ends lost 1 base and 8 bases respectively, with 18 bases between them. CDR3 length: 15 amino acids. The CDR3: CASSLRPESGYGYTF. CDR3 nucleotide sequence: TGCGCCAGCAGCTTGCGGCCTGAGTCAGGGTACGGCTACACCTTC.

This chain's CDR3 is CASSQTAFGEQETQYF. In DNA form, the CDR3 reads TGCGCCAGCAGCCAAACGGCCTTCGGAGAGCAAGAGACCCAGTACTTC. The rearrangement links TRBV4-3 to TRBJ2-5; D is undetermined. The CDR3 is 16 residues long. Deletions cut 2 bases from V and 2 bases from J, with 15 bases between. Per germline, CDR1 LGHNA and CDR2 YSLEER.

Details on this clone: The sample contains more than one DNA sequence encoding this CDR3. The chain joins TRBV30 to TRBJ1-1; D is perhaps TRBD1 (6 bases). The CDR3 contains 14 residues. In germline, CDR1 is GTSNPN, CDR2 SVGIG (reference sequence). V dropped 0 bases and J dropped 3 bases, with 11 bases sitting between them. The CDR3 reads CAWSVGGAYTEAFF. The DNA of the CDR3 is TGTGCCTGGAGTGTGGGGGGGGCATACACTGAAGCTTTCTTT.

The chain links TRBV6-2 or TRBV6-3 to TRBJ1-2, with 7 positions matching TRBD1. Germline V gene data show CDR1 as MNHEY and CDR2 as SVGEGT. J gave up 7 bases and V 4 bases, and 6 bases lay outside the gene matches. This CDR3 comprises 13 residues. The DNA of the CDR3 is TGTGCCAGCAGTTCGACAGGGAGGAGTGGCTACACCTTC. It codes for CASSSTGRSGYTF.

The J gene is TRBJ1-3, the V gene TRBV5-6, with 8 bases aligning to TRBD1. The germline V gene encodes CDR1 SGHDT and CDR2 YYEEEE. The trim removed 5 bases at V and 2 bases at J, leaving 9 bases unmatched. The CDR3 loop spans 16 amino acids. CDR3 bases: TGTGCCAGCAGATTGCTGACAGGGGCAGCTGGAAACACCATATATTTT. It yields the protein CASRLLTGAAGNTIYF.

In its sample, this clone was seen once. The CDR3 spells CAISADREGTEAFF. DNA for the CDR3: TGTGCCATCAGCGCAGACAGGGAAGGGACTGAAGCTTTCTTT. The rearrangement uses TRBV10-3 and TRBJ1-1; TRBD1 agrees at 7 bases. This CDR3 contains 14 residues. Germline trimming cut 6 bases from V and 5 bases from J; bases unmatched to any gene: 9. Germline-derived CDR1 and CDR2 are ENHRY and SYGVKD.

The chain has TRBV5-5 and TRBJ1-2; unclear D gene. The V end was cut by 3 bases, the J end by 0 bases, with 12 bases between. The CDR3 extends over 15 amino acids. The germline V gene has CDR1 SGHKS and CDR2 YYEKEE (reference sequence). This CDR3 reads CASSSRVRANYGYTF. CDR3 nucleotides: TGTGCCAGCAGCTCCAGAGTGAGGGCTAACTATGGCTACACCTTC.